The next 12 T cell receptor beta chains were all read from a single sample in a study of a mutant IDH1 vaccine in newly diagnosed glioma. Time point meaning: baseline, week 1 (first vaccination visit). The sample's treatment: pre-vaccination baseline after standard-of-care therapy. Profiling relied on immunoSEQ multiplex PCR, and the TCRdb table lists in-frame clones only, not all of them. The sample has tens of thousands of clones, roughly 93% seen once. The sample was PBMCs, taken from a glioma patient treated with radiotherapy, temozolomide or both. All receptors come from a man aged 40-49 years with glioma.

This rearrangement joins TRBV27 to TRBJ1-1, with no clear D. CDR1 MNHEY and CDR2 SMNVEV come from the germline V gene (reference sequence). V lost 4 bases and J lost 1, with 4 bases in between. The CDR3 totals 12 residues. Here the CDR3 reads CASSSGNTEAFF. The CDR3 DNA follows: TGTGCCAGCAGTTCGGGGAACACTGAAGCTTTCTTT.

V is TRBV5-3 and J is TRBJ2-1; 12 bases map to TRBD2. TRBV5-3 counts as an open reading frame of uncertain function. J was trimmed by 10 bases and V by 4 bases; bases with no gene match: 12. The CDR3 covers 16 residues. DNA of the CDR3: TGTGCCAGAAGCATGAACCCGGGACTAGCGGGCCGCGAGCAGTTCTTC. The encoded protein is CARSMNPGLAGREQFF.

The CDR3 loop is CASSLRAYNEQFF. Written as DNA, the CDR3 is TGTGCCAGCAGCTTGCGGGCGTACAATGAGCAGTTCTTC. V and J are TRBV5-6 and TRBJ2-1; D not resolved. CDR3 size: 13 residues. The germline V and J ends were trimmed by 1 base and 4 bases, with 6 bases remaining between them. CDR1 is SGHDT, CDR2 YYEEEE, per germline.

The chain is built from TRBV18 and TRBJ2-1, with D maybe TRBD2 (7 bases). Germline V gene sequence: CDR1 KGHSH, CDR2 LQKENI. CDR3 size: 15 residues. Trimming took off 0 bases at V and 9 bases at J, with 15 bases between the two ends. Written as DNA, the CDR3 is TGTGCCAGCTCACCACCGGGCAGGGGAGGGGGTGAGCAGTTCTTC. Translation gives CASSPPGRGGGEQFF.

V and J are TRBV20-1 and TRBJ2-7; a possible D gene is TRBD2 (6 bases). This CDR3 spans 11 amino acids. Trimming took off 1 base at V and 7 bases at J, with 8 bases between the two ends. Germline CDR1 DFQATT, CDR2 SNEGSKA (reference sequence). The CDR3 nucleotides are TGCAGTGCTAGAGGGGCGGGAGAGCAGTACTTC. This encodes CSARGAGEQYF.

V and J are TRBV7-3 and TRBJ2-1; D possibly corresponds to TRBD1 (5 bases). Trimming left V 5 bases short and J 0 bases short, with 11 bases between. This CDR3 has 15 amino acids. Germline V CDR1 and CDR2: SGHTA, FQGTGA. The CDR3 is CASSEQGPSYNEQFF. CDR3 in DNA: TGTGCCAGCAGCGAGCAGGGTCCCTCCTACAATGAGCAGTTCTTC.

The gene calls are TRBV2 and TRBJ2-2, with TRBD1 matching over 7 bases. The junction had 5 bases not matched to a gene; V was cut back by 3 bases and J by 4 bases. Germline V CDR1 and CDR2: SNHLY, FYNNEI. The CDR3 contains 15 residues. CDR3 DNA sequence: TGTGCCAGCAGTGACGCAGGGGGAATCACCGGGGAGCTGTTTTTT. It yields the protein CASSDAGGITGELFF.

This clone is a singleton in its sample. The V and J genes are TRBV5-1 and TRBJ2-7; unclear D gene. Trimming took 2 bases from V and 3 from J, leaving 9 bases between them. Germline-derived CDR1 and CDR2 are SGHRS and YFSETQ. The CDR3 loop spans 13 amino acids. The CDR3 spells CASSLSRIYEQYF. In nucleotides, the CDR3 is TGCGCCAGCAGCTTATCCCGGATCTACGAGCAGTACTTC.

This clone qualifies as medium-sized. The chain carries TRBV5-4 and TRBJ2-1, with TRBD1 identical over 9 bases. Germline V lookup: CDR1 SGHNT, CDR2 YYREEE (reference sequence). V dropped 0 bases and J dropped 6; count of bases not matched to a gene: 7. This CDR3 spans 16 amino acids. The CDR3 loop is CASSLAQGAAGNEQFF. The CDR3 nucleotides are TGTGCCAGCAGCTTGGCACAGGGGGCAGCGGGCAATGAGCAGTTCTTC.

V usage is TRBV29-1 and J usage is TRBJ1-5; D might be TRBD1 (6 bases). The CDR3 runs 14 residues. Germline-derived CDR1 and CDR2 are SQVTM and ANQGSEA. V was trimmed by 6 bases and J by 1 base, leaving 13 bases between them. CDR3 bases: TGCAGCGTATACATACAGGGAAGCAATCAGCCCCAGCATTTT. This sequence encodes CSVYIQGSNQPQHF.

The V gene is TRBV7-9, the J gene TRBJ2-5; the D is unclear. The germline V and J ends were trimmed by 7 bases and 3 bases, with 12 bases remaining between them. The CDR3 has 13 amino acids. Germline CDR1 SEHNR, CDR2 FQNEAQ (reference sequence). The CDR3 sequence is CASIPANEETQYF. CDR3 coding DNA: TGTGCCAGCATCCCCGCCAACGAAGAGACCCAGTACTTC. The variable domain in full, with the rest retrieved from reference TRBV7-9 and TRBJ2-5, is DTGVSQNPRHKITKRGQNVTFRCDPISEHNRLYWYRQTLGQGPEFLTYFQNEAQLEKSRLLSDRFSAERPKGSFSTLEIQRTEQGDSAMYLCASIPANEETQYFGPGTRLLVL.

The J gene is TRBJ2-7, the V gene TRBV15; TRBD1 aligns across 7 bases. CDR1 and CDR2 (germline): LNHNV, YYDKDF (reference sequence). The ends lost 3 bases at V and 5 bases at J; junction bases unmatched: 10. This CDR3 contains 15 residues. This chain's CDR3 is CATSSSIGTANEQYF. The CDR3 DNA is TGTGCCACCAGCAGTTCGATAGGGACAGCTAACGAGCAGTACTTC.